This T cell receptor beta chain is drawn from a study of shared clonotypes between healthy human individuals. The wider study: Donor ages ranged 18 to 49 years: a couple of women, a few men.

This table comes from immunoSEQ multiplex PCR, and its TCRdb copy is limited to in-frame clones, with some not included. The sample carries roughly 2.4 million clones, approximately 96% recorded once. As regards this clone: Its antigen is unidentified.

Germline CDR1 SNHLY, CDR2 FYNNEI. The junction had 13 bases not matched to a gene; V was cut back by 7 bases and J by 4 bases. The CDR3 is made up of 16 amino acids. Donors included only healthy HIV-negative adults lacking recent acute infections or vaccinations. Notes on the study in general: The sharing of around 5% of naive CD4 clonotypes was seen across several donors.

This TCR came from a man aged 18 to 30 in good health. The chain joins TRBV2 to TRBJ2-3; 8 nucleotides line up with TRBD1. The sequencing input was naive CD4+ T cells sorted from blood. Subset specified: CD45RA+ positively selected. The CDR3 protein is CASTLARTGWADTQYF. CDR3 nucleotides: TGTGCCAGCACCTTGGCCCGGACAGGGTGGGCAGATACGCAGTATTTT.